A selection of T cell receptor beta chains follows, all from one sample in a study of PD-L1 blockade in urothelial cancer. The data were produced by immunoSEQ multiplex PCR, yet TCRdb's version contains in-frame clones alone and is incomplete. The top ten clones hold approximately 8.1% of a sample with under 40,000 clones, 70% to 90% of them seen once. The sample here was PBMCs, taken around atezolizumab (anti-PD-L1) treatment. These receptor sequences come from a man at least 80 years old with urothelial cancer. CDR3s include the opening cysteine and the closing phenylalanine or tryptophan. D genes are given only for firm matches. Not all rows give a size; the values are once, few, many and, for expanded clones, a class.

j_call: TRBJ2-1; v_call: TRBV19; cdr3_length: 11; clone_size: -; d_call: -; cdr3_nt: TGTGCCAGTAGTATCCTCAATGAGCAGTTCTTC; cdr3_aa: CASSILNEQFF
j_call: TRBJ2-1; v_call: TRBV5-1; cdr3_length: 15; clone_size: -; d_call: -; cdr3_nt: TGCGCCAGCAGCGACCATGTACCAGGGGTCAATGAGCAGTTCTTC; cdr3_aa: CASSDHVPGVNEQFF
j_call: TRBJ1-4; v_call: TRBV6-1; cdr3_length: 14; clone_size: -; d_call: -; cdr3_nt: TGTGCCAGCAGTGAAAGGCGGCTTAATGAAAAACTGTTTTTT; cdr3_aa: CASSERRLNEKLFF
j_call: TRBJ1-5; v_call: TRBV2; cdr3_length: 14; clone_size: -; d_call: TRBD1; cdr3_nt: TGTGCCAGCAGTGCGGGACAGGTTCGTCAGCCCCAGCATTTT; cdr3_aa: CASSAGQVRQPQHF
j_call: TRBJ2-1; v_call: TRBV2; cdr3_length: 13; clone_size: -; d_call: TRBD2; cdr3_nt: TGTGCCAGCGGACTAGCGGGAAGGGATGAGCAGTTCTTC; cdr3_aa: CASGLAGRDEQFF
j_call: TRBJ2-7; v_call: TRBV2; cdr3_length: 13; clone_size: once; d_call: TRBD1; cdr3_nt: TGTGCCAGCACACAGGGGCTCTTCTACGAGCAGTACTTC; cdr3_aa: CASTQGLFYEQYF
j_call: TRBJ2-4; v_call: TRBV4-1; cdr3_length: 17; clone_size: -; d_call: TRBD2; cdr3_nt: TGCGCCAGCAGCCAACTTAGGACTAGCGGGAGGGGAAACATTCAGTACTTC; cdr3_aa: CASSQLRTSGRGNIQYF
j_call: TRBJ2-2; v_call: TRBV18; cdr3_length: 16; clone_size: -; d_call: TRBD1; cdr3_nt: TGTGCCAGCTCACCAGACAGGGTGACAAACACCGGGGAGCTGTTTTTT; cdr3_aa: CASSPDRVTNTGELFF
j_call: TRBJ1-3; v_call: TRBV6-1; cdr3_length: 15; clone_size: -; d_call: -; cdr3_nt: TGTGCCAGCAGCGCAGGTTACAGCTCTGGAAACACCATATATTTT; cdr3_aa: CASSAGYSSGNTIYF
j_call: TRBJ2-5; v_call: TRBV7-2; cdr3_length: 11; clone_size: -; d_call: -; cdr3_nt: TGTGCCAGCAGCTCACAAGAGACCCAGTACTTC; cdr3_aa: CASSSQETQYF
j_call: TRBJ2-1; v_call: TRBV7-8; cdr3_length: 18; clone_size: once; d_call: TRBD2; cdr3_nt: TGTGCCAGCAGCACTACCCGGACTAGCGGGAGAATGCACGGTGAGCAGTTCTTC; cdr3_aa: CASSTTRTSGRMHGEQFF
j_call: TRBJ2-2; v_call: TRBV20-1; cdr3_length: 11; clone_size: -; d_call: -; cdr3_nt: TGCAGTGCCCGGGACTCCGGGGAGCTGTTTTTT; cdr3_aa: CSARDSGELFF
j_call: TRBJ2-5; v_call: TRBV11-2; cdr3_length: 18; clone_size: -; d_call: TRBD2; cdr3_nt: TGTGCCAGCAGCCCGATTGCGGCACTAGCGGGGGGGGGAGAGACCCAGTACTTC; cdr3_aa: CASSPIAALAGGGETQYF
j_call: TRBJ2-4; v_call: TRBV7-9; cdr3_length: 13; clone_size: -; d_call: TRBD1; cdr3_nt: TGTGCCAGCAGCGCGGGACAGGGAAACATTCAGTACTTC; cdr3_aa: CASSAGQGNIQYF
j_call: TRBJ1-2; v_call: TRBV30; cdr3_length: 15; clone_size: -; d_call: TRBD1; cdr3_nt: TGTGCCTGGATACGACGCGATCAGGGGGCCGGGGGCTACACCTTC; cdr3_aa: CAWIRRDQGAGGYTF
j_call: TRBJ1-2; v_call: TRBV18; cdr3_length: 15; clone_size: -; d_call: -; cdr3_nt: TGTGCCAGCTCCCCTGGGGAGGGGAGAATCTATGGCTACACCTTC; cdr3_aa: CASSPGEGRIYGYTF
j_call: TRBJ1-4; v_call: TRBV5-6; cdr3_length: 14; clone_size: -; d_call: -; cdr3_nt: TGTGCCAGCAGCTTGAAGGGGTTCGGGGAAAAACTGTTTTTT; cdr3_aa: CASSLKGFGEKLFF
j_call: TRBJ2-2; v_call: TRBV5-5; cdr3_length: 15; clone_size: few; d_call: TRBD1; cdr3_nt: TGTGCCAGCAGCTTCGGACAGGGGGCCACCGGGGAGCTGTTTTTT; cdr3_aa: CASSFGQGATGELFF
j_call: TRBJ1-5; v_call: TRBV19; cdr3_length: 18; clone_size: -; d_call: TRBD1; cdr3_nt: TGTGCCAGTAGTAAGAGAGGGGACAGGGAGTTTAGGAATCAGCCCCAGCATTTT; cdr3_aa: CASSKRGDREFRNQPQHF
j_call: TRBJ2-1; v_call: TRBV11-2; cdr3_length: 15; clone_size: -; d_call: TRBD2; cdr3_nt: TGTGCCAGCAGCCCTAGGACTAGCCACTACAATGAGCAGTTCTTC; cdr3_aa: CASSPRTSHYNEQFF
j_call: TRBJ2-7; v_call: TRBV15; cdr3_length: 16; clone_size: -; d_call: -; cdr3_nt: TGTGCCACCAGCAGAGAATTAGGGGGAGCGGCCTACGAGCAGTACTTC; cdr3_aa: CATSRELGGAAYEQYF
j_call: TRBJ2-1; v_call: TRBV7-9; cdr3_length: 16; clone_size: once; d_call: -; cdr3_nt: TGTGCCAGCAGCTTTCGCTCCGGTCTGACCTACAATGAGCAGTTCTTC; cdr3_aa: CASSFRSGLTYNEQFF
j_call: TRBJ1-3; v_call: TRBV6-1; cdr3_length: 16; clone_size: -; d_call: TRBD1; cdr3_nt: TGTGCCAGCAGTGCCCGTCGACAGGGGGCTGGAAACACCATATATTTT; cdr3_aa: CASSARRQGAGNTIYF
j_call: TRBJ1-1; v_call: TRBV9; cdr3_length: 15; clone_size: -; d_call: -; cdr3_nt: TGTGCCAGCAGTTCCAGGGGCTCCTTAAACACTGAAGCTTTCTTT; cdr3_aa: CASSSRGSLNTEAFF
j_call: TRBJ2-5; v_call: TRBV11-2; cdr3_length: 13; clone_size: -; d_call: TRBD1; cdr3_nt: TGTGCCAGCAGCTTAGGGGACAGGGAGACCCAGTACTTC; cdr3_aa: CASSLGDRETQYF
j_call: TRBJ1-1; v_call: TRBV19; cdr3_length: 13; clone_size: -; d_call: -; cdr3_nt: TGTGCCAGTAGTGATTTATTAGGAGGGGAAGCTTTCTTT; cdr3_aa: CASSDLLGGEAFF
j_call: TRBJ1-2; v_call: TRBV28; cdr3_length: 11; clone_size: -; d_call: -; cdr3_nt: TGTGCCAGCAGGAACGGGACATTTCTGGAGTTT; cdr3_aa: CASRNGTFLEF
j_call: TRBJ2-7; v_call: TRBV5-1; cdr3_length: 15; clone_size: medium-sized; d_call: -; cdr3_nt: TGCGCCAGCAGCTTGGACCCGGGAGCCTCCTACGAGCAGTACTTC; cdr3_aa: CASSLDPGASYEQYF